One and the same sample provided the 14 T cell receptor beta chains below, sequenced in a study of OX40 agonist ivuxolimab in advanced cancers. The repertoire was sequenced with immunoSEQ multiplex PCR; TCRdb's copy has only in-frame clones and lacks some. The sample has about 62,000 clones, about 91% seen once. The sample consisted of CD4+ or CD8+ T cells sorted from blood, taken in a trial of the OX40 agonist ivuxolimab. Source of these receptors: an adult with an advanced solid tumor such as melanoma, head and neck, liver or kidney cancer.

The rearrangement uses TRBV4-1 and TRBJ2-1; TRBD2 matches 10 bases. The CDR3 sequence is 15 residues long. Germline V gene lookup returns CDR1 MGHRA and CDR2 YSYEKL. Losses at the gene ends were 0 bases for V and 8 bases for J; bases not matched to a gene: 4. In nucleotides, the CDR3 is TGCGCCAGCAGCCAAGAAGCGCTAGCGGGAGATGAGCAGTTCTTC. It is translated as CASSQEALAGDEQFF.

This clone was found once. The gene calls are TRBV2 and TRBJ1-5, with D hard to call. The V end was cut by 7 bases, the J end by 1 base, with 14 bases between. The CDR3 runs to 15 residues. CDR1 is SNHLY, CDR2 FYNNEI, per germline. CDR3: CASMQDRTSNQPQHF. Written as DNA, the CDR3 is TGTGCCAGCATGCAGGACCGGACGAGCAATCAGCCCCAGCATTTT.

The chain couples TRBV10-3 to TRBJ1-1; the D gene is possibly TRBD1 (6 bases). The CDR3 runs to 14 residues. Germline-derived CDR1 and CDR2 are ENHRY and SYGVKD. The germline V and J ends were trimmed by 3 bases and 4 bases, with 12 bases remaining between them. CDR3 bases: TGTGCCATCAGTGAAGGGACAAGGAGCACTGAAGCTTTCTTT. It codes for CAISEGTRSTEAFF.

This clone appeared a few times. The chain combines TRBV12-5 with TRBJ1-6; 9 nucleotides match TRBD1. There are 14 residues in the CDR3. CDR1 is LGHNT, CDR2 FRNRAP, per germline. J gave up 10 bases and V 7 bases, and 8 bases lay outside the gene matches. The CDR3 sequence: CASVEDRGSSPLHF. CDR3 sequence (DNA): TGTGCTAGTGTCGAGGACAGGGGTAGCTCACCCCTCCACTTT.

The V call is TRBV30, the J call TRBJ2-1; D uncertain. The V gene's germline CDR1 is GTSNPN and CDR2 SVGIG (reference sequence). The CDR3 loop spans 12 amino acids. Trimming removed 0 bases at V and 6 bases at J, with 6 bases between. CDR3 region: CAWSVAGNEQFF. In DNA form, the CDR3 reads TGTGCCTGGAGTGTTGCAGGCAATGAGCAGTTCTTC.

The CDR3 coding sequence is TGTGCCAGCAGTCGTCCGGGCACTGAAGCTTTCTTT. Its protein product is CASSRPGTEAFF. The V gene is TRBV6-5, the J gene TRBJ1-1, with D uncertain. Germline V gene sequence: CDR1 MNHEY, CDR2 SVGAGI. V shed 5 bases and J shed 4 bases, with 8 bases lying between them. This CDR3 has 12 amino acids.

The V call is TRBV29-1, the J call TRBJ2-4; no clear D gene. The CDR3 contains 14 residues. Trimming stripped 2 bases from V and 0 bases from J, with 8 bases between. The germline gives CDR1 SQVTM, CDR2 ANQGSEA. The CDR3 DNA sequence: TGCAGCGTTGAAAGGGTTCTAGCCAAAAACATTCAGTACTTC. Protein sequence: CSVERVLAKNIQYF. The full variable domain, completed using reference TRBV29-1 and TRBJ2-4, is SAVISQKPSRDICQRGTSLTIQCQVDSQVTMMFWYRQQPGQSLTLIATANQGSEATYESGFVIDKFPISRPNLTFSTLTVSNMSPEDSSIYLCSVERVLAKNIQYFGAGTRLSVL.

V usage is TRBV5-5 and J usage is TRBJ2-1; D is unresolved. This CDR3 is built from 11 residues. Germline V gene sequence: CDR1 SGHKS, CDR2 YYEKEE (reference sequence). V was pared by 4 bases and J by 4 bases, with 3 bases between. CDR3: CASSPYNEQFF. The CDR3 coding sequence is TGTGCCAGCAGCCCTTACAATGAGCAGTTCTTC.

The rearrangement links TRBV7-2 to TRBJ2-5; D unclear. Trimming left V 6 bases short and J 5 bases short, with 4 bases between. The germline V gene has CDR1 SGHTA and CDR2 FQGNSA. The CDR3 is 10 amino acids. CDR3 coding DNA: TGTGCCAGCAGGGGGGAGACCCAGTACTTC. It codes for CASRGETQYF.

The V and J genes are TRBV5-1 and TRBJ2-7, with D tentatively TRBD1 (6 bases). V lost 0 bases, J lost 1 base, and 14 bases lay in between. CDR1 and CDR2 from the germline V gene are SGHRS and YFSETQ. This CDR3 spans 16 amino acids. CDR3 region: CASSLASRTDSYEQYF. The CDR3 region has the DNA TGCGCCAGCAGCTTGGCCTCAAGGACAGATTCCTACGAGCAGTACTTC.

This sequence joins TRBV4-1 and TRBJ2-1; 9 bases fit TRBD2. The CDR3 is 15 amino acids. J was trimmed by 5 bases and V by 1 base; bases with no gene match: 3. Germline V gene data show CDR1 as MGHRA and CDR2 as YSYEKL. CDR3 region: CASSQGLAANNEQFF. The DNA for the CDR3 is TGCGCCAGCAGCCAAGGACTAGCGGCGAACAATGAGCAGTTCTTC.

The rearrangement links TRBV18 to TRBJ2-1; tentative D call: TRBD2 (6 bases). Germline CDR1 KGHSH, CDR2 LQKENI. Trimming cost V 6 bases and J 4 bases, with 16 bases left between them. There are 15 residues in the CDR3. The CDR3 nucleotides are TGTGCCAGCTCGACGTCGGGCGGGGAATACAATGAGCAGTTCTTC. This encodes CASSTSGGEYNEQFF.

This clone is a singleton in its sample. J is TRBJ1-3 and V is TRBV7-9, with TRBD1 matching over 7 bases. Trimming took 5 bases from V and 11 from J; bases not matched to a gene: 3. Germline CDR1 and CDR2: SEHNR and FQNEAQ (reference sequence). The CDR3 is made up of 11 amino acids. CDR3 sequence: CASSIGTAIYF. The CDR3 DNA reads TGTGCCAGCAGCATCGGGACAGCCATATATTTT.

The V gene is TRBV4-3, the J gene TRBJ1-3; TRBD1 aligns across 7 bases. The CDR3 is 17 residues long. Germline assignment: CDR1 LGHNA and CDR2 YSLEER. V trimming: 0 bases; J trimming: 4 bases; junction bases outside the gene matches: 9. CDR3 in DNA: TGCGCCAGCAGCCAAGATCCAACAGGGGCGCTGGGAAACACCATATATTTT. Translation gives CASSQDPTGALGNTIYF.